In its sample, the clone carrying this T cell receptor beta chain was seen many times. The antigen is unknown. The V gene's germline CDR1 is SQVTM and CDR2 ANQGSEA. This CDR3 comprises 18 residues. The ends lost 4 bases at V and 6 bases at J; junction bases unmatched: 21. An oligonucleotide containing a UMI was ligated to the 3' end of TCR cDNA. Adult healthy volunteers gave 2.5 ml peripheral blood for whole-blood RNA. Amplification of ligated cDNA took four PCR rounds with SP2 and nested alpha and beta constant primers. For blood and skin samples, reverse transcription used TCR alpha and beta constant primers. TCRdb re-called the 5' RACE reads through MiXCR, storing one row per CDR3 protein. The sample contains roughly 62,000 distinct CDR3 sequences, roughly 7% of which appear only once. This sample is drawn from a study of naive and memory T cell subsets. Study-wide findings and caveats: This RNA-based method may be sensitive to activation-related transcript changes.

The TCR comes from a male donor in good health. The chain couples TRBV29-1 to TRBJ2-7, with 10 bases aligning to TRBD2. The CDR3 here is CSVVSGTPALAGSAEQYF. The CDR3 coding sequence is TGCAGCGTTGTATCAGGGACCCCTGCACTAGCGGGGAGCGCCGAGCAGTACTTC.